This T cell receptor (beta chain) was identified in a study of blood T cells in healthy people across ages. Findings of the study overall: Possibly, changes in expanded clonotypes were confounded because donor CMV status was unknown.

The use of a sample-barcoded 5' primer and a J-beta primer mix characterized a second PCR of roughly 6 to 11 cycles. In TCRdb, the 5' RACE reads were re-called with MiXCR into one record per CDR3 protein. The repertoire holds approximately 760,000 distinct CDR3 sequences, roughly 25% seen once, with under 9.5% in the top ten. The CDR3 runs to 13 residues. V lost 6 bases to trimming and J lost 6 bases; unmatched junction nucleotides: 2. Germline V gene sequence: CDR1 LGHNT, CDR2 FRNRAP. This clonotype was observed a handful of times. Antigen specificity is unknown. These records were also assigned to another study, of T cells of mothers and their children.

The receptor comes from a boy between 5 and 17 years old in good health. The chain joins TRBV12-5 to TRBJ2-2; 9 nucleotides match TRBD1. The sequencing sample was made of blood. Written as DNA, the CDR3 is TGTGCTAGTGGGGGGACAGGGTCCGGGGAGCTGTTTTTT. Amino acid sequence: CASGGTGSGELFF.